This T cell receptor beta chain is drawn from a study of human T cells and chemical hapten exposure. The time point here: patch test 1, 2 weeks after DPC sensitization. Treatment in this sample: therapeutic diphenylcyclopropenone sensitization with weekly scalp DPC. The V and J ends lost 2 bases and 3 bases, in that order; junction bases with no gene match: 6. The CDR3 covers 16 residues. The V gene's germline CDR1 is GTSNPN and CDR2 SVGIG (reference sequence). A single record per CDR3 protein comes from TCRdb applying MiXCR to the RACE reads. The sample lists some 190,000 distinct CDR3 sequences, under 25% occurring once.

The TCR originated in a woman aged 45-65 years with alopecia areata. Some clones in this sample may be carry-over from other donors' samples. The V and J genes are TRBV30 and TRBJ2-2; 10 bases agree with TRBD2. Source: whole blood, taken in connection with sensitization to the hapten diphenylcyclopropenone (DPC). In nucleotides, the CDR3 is TGTGCCTGGAGTCTACGAGCGGGAGGGTACACCGGGGAGCTGTTTTTT. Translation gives CAWSLRAGGYTGELFF.